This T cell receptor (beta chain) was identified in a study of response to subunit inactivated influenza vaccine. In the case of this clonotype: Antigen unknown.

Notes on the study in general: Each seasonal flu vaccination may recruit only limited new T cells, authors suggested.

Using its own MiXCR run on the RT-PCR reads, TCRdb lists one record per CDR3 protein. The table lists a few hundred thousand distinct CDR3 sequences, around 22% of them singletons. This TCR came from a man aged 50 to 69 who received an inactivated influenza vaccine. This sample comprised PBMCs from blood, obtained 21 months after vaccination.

CDR3 coding DNA: TGTGCCAGCAGTGGCGGGCGGGGGACTGAAGCTTTCTTT. Its protein product is CASSGGRGTEAFF. The J gene is TRBJ1-1, the V gene TRBV2, with D possibly TRBD1 on 5 matching bases. The germline V gene encodes CDR1 SNHLY and CDR2 FYNNEI. The CDR3 is 13 residues long. Trimming removed 4 bases at V and 5 bases at J, with 11 bases between.